This T cell receptor beta chain was sequenced during a study of T cells in pancreatic ductal adenocarcinoma. Assay used: immunoSEQ multiplex PCR; TCRdb lists only in-frame clones, some missing. Of some 5,400 clones in the sample, around three quarters were seen once. Selected pancreatic ductal adenocarcinoma patients had undergone surgery without neoadjuvant therapy. Points from the study as a whole: Blood clonality (around 0.066) did not differ significantly from tumor (about 0.12).

As concerns this clone: The antigen is undetermined.

The sample consisted of pancreatic tumor tissue. The TCR sequence derives from a human donor with pancreatic ductal adenocarcinoma.

The CDR3 reads CASSDNRNQPQHF. Written as DNA, the CDR3 is TGTGCCAGCAGCGACAACAGGAATCAGCCCCAGCATTTT. This chain connects TRBV21-1 to TRBJ1-5; the table's D call TRBD1 went unverified against the DNA. TRBV21-1 corresponds to a pseudogene. This CDR3 contains 13 residues.